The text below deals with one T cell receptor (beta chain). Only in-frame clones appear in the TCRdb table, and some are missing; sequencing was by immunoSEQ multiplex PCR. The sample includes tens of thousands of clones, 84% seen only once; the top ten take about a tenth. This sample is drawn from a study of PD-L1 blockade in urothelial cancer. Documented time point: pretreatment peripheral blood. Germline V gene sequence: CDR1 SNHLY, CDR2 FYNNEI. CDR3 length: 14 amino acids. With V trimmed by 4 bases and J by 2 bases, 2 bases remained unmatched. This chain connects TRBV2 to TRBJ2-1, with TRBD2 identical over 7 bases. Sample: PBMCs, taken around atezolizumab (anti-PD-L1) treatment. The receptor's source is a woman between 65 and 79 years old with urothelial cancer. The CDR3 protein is CASSVSGTYNEQFF. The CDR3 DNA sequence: TGTGCCAGCAGTGTAAGCGGGACCTACAATGAGCAGTTCTTC.